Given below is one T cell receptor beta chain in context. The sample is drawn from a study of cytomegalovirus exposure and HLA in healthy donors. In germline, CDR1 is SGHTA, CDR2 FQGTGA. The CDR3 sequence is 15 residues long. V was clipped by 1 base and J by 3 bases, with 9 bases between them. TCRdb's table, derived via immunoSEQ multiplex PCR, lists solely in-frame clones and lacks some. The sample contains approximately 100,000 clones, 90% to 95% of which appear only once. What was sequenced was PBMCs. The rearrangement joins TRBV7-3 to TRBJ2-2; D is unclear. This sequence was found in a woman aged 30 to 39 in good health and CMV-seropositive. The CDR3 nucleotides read TGTGCCAGCAGCTTAAATCAGGCAGACACCGGGGAGCTGTTTTTT. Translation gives CASSLNQADTGELFF. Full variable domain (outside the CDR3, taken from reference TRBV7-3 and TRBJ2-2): GAGVSQTPSNKVTEKGKYVELRCDPISGHTALYWYRQSLGQGPEFLIYFQGTGAADDSGLPNDRFFAVRPEGSVSTLKIQRTERGDSAVYLCASSLNQADTGELFFGEGSRLTVL.